This paragraph reports one T cell receptor (beta chain). This specimen belongs to a study of T cell changes during pregnancy in multiple sclerosis. The protocol was immunoSEQ multiplex PCR, while the TCRdb copy is restricted to in-frame clones and leaves out a portion. In the table there are around 34,000 clones, 90% of which are singletons. CDR1 and CDR2 from the germline V gene are LNHDA and SQIVND (reference sequence). The V gene lost 3 bases and the J gene lost 0 bases, with 18 bases spanning the gap. The CDR3 is made up of 18 amino acids. The source was CD8+ T cells from peripheral blood mononuclear cells, collected in the first trimester of pregnancy. The chain joins TRBV19 to TRBJ1-5; a weak D match, TRBD1 (6 bases). The source of this sequence is a female donor with multiple sclerosis, enrolled in a pregnancy study. The chain's CDR3 is CASSISRRGPASNQPQHF. CDR3 nucleotide sequence: TGTGCCAGTAGTATTTCGCGCAGGGGCCCCGCTAGCAATCAGCCCCAGCATTTT.